The entry that follows covers one T cell receptor beta chain sequence. It has no known antigen specificity. No base-level quality is on record; no much larger clone is a single base apart. TCR CDR3 regions were amplified from genomic DNA by multiplex PCR using the deep immunoSEQ assay. Extracted genomic DNA from each cell subset was distributed evenly across all wells of several immunoSEQ 96-well plates, and each plate was treated as a replicate. For sorted subsets, each replicate PCR was loaded with roughly 0.2 ug genomic DNA, equivalent to 30,000 or so T cell genomes. Purified libraries were measured with a Qubit 3.0 fluorometer, size-checked on a Bioanalyzer 2100, and measured again with the KAPA Library Quantification kit. Every immunoSEQ 96-well plate was sequenced on a dedicated single-read 150-cycle Illumina NextSeq 550 flow cell. In the source study's methods: Because only junctional sequences without quality scores were contained in the immunoSEQ output, filtering matching that applied to full-length reads could not be performed. Sequences were annotated with PyIR, a Python wrapper for IgBLAST v1.9, using IMGT germline references to assign V/J genes and CDR3. Any read was removed if the V/J assignment was weak (E-value above 1e-6), the CDR3 was missing, or the read contained stop codons, out-of-frame junctions, or ambiguous translated residues. V3J clonotypes were defined by identical inferred V gene, J gene, and CDR3 amino acid sequence. Percentage overlap between repertoires was calculated by dividing the number of shared unique clonotypes by the size of the smaller repertoire. Richness of each repertoire was evaluated using RTK rarefaction, the Chao1 estimator, and Recon v2.1 estimates of unobserved clonotypes. Generation probabilities for all TCRbeta clonotypes obtained by the gDNA method from a handful of donors were computed using OLGA. TCRdb obtained this table from immuneACCESS and retained in-frame rearrangements with V and J assigned. These tables miss some clones; where compared with another copy, unresolved V genes account for less than half of the shortfall, and the remainder is unexplained. V and J calls and clone size come straight from that table; D and trimming were deduced from the DNA. This sample comprises about 1.5 million clones, 95% to 97% of them detected only once. The top ten clones comprise 1% to 1.5% of the sample.

Donors were healthy HIV-negative adults with no recently reported acute infections or vaccinations. Every donor was a Caucasian adult living in Nashville, Tennessee, USA. Magnetic negative selection was used to enrich CD4+ T cells, after which naive cells were positively selected on CD45RA and the negative fraction became the memory subset. Blood was collected by leukapheresis, and PBMCs were isolated by Ficoll-Histopaque density gradient centrifugation and then cryopreserved in liquid nitrogen vapor phase. Analytical flow cytometry was used to check the purity and quantity of every magnetically sorted T cell population. Genomic DNA was isolated from every sorted fraction and measured by UV absorbance on a Nanodrop 2000c. The data were obtained in a study of shared clonotypes between healthy human individuals (dated by TCRdb to 2020 to 2022). Regarding the research as a whole: The cohort included three men and a couple of women between 18 and 49 years of age. To estimate repertoire size and how much clonotypes are shared between individuals, the study performed deep sequencing of blood TCR repertoires from roughly five healthy adults. For each donor, three plates each were used for CD4 naive and CD4 memory, two plates were used for CD8 naive, and one plate was used for CD8 memory. To increase sequencing depth and limit assay-specific biases, TCR repertoire library preparation and sequencing were carried out by different laboratories using diverse techniques. Each donor's leukapheresis produced roughly between about 0.9 and 9.5 billion PBMCs.

From the cysteine through the phenylalanine, the CDR3 covers 16 amino acids. CDR3 DNA only is kept here, 48 bases in frame from base 1. CDR1 and CDR2 are drawn from the germline V gene (reference sequence): LNHDA, SQIVND. Unmatched junction bases come to 10, with V trimmed by 4 bases and J by 3 bases. Overall results and qualifications from the work: Rarefaction of sorted-subset datasets indicated incomplete sequencing despite the large sequencing depth. Naive subsets generally had larger estimated clonotype richness than memory subsets. The genetic and exposure-history diversity represented was limited by the small number of donors. Only blood was sampled, and tissue TCR repertoires likely differ from those in blood. Pairwise subsampling led to the expectation that sequencing depth would affect the degree of clonotype sharing among donors. Clonotypes shared by all four sorted-subset donors showed higher generation probabilities than non-shared clonotypes. When several donors were compared, the shared fraction of clonotypes was about 5% for naive CD4, more than 3% for naive CD8, roughly 2.3% for memory CD4, and 0.35% to 0.4% for memory CD8.

This TCR came from a man younger than 45 in good health. The specimen was naive CD4+ T cells sorted from blood. The meaning of the sample's cell subset or site label: CD45RA+ positively selected. The rearrangement joined TRBV19 to TRBJ2-7; TRBD1 matches 9 bases in the middle. The DNA reads TGTGCCAGTAGTAATATGGGACAGGGAGTCCTCTACGAGCAGTACTTC. Translated, this is CASSNMGQGVLYEQYF. Reference TRBV19 and TRBJ2-7 proteins supply the regions before and after the CDR3; the full variable domain is: DGGITQSPKYLFRKEGQNVTLSCEQNLNHDAMYWYRQDPGQGLRLIYYSQIVNDFQKGDIAEGYSVSREKKESFPLTVTSAQKNPTAFYLCASSNMGQGVLYEQYFGPGTRLTVT.